These 8 T cell receptor beta chains originate from one sample sequenced in a study of blood T cell repertoires in COVID-19. The protocol was immunoSEQ multiplex PCR, while the TCRdb copy is restricted to in-frame clones and leaves out a portion. The sample lists more than 110,000 clones, over 75% seen once, with about 40% in the top ten. The source material was peripheral blood. These receptors were collected from a human donor in a cohort sampled during active COVID-19.

J is TRBJ1-5 and V is TRBV7-9; D gene uncertain. The germline gives CDR1 SEHNR, CDR2 FQNEAQ (reference sequence). The CDR3 runs 13 residues. The germline V and J ends were trimmed by 3 bases and 0 bases, with 3 bases remaining between them. The CDR3 region has the DNA TGTGCCAGCAGCTTCAATAGCAATCAGCCCCAGCATTTT. Protein product: CASSFNSNQPQHF. Full variable domain (remainder filled in from reference TRBV7-9 and TRBJ1-5): DTGVSQNPRHKITKRGQNVTFRCDPISEHNRLYWYRQTLGQGPEFLTYFQNEAQLEKSRLLSDRFSAERPKGSFSTLEIQRTEQGDSAMYLCASSFNSNQPQHFGDGTRLSIL.

This chain links TRBV29-1 with TRBJ2-1; 9 bases are a match to TRBD2. Germline CDR1 reads SQVTM; CDR2 reads ANQGSEA. The CDR3 extends over 16 amino acids. V dropped 0 bases and J dropped 7; count of bases not matched to a gene: 10. The CDR3 sequence: CSVEDPRGGRGNEQFF. The CDR3 coding sequence is TGCAGCGTTGAAGATCCGCGGGGGGGGCGCGGGAATGAGCAGTTCTTC.

This chain joins TRBV19 and TRBJ1-1, with 7 bases lining up with TRBD1. CDR1 LNHDA and CDR2 SQIVND come from the germline V gene (reference sequence). The CDR3 totals 15 residues. The V gene end was trimmed by 10 bases and the J gene end by 3 bases; junction bases not matched to a gene: 14. The CDR3 coding sequence is TGTGCCACCAGGCCGGGACAGCTAGGGGACACTGAAGCTTTCTTT. Encoded protein: CATRPGQLGDTEAFF.

The V gene is TRBV5-1, the J gene TRBJ2-3; tentatively, D is TRBD1 (6 bases). Germline assignment: CDR1 SGHRS and CDR2 YFSETQ. Trimming shortened V by 4 bases and J by 8 bases, and 17 bases separated the two germline ends. The CDR3 runs to 14 residues. The CDR3 DNA reads as TGCGCCAGCAGCCCTACCGGACAGTCGGGTACGCAGTATTTT. Its translation is CASSPTGQSGTQYF.

The chain joins TRBV6-5 to TRBJ2-4, with TRBD1 as a possible D gene (7 bases). CDR3 length: 15 residues. Germline CDR1 is MNHEY and CDR2 is SVGAGI. Between the trimmed V and J ends, which lost 6 bases and 10 bases, there was a span of 22 bases. As DNA, the CDR3 is TGTGCCAGCAGGACAGGGTTCGCCGGAGGAGGGATTCAGTACTTC. Protein product: CASRTGFAGGGIQYF.

This clone has a single count. The chain links TRBV11-1 to TRBJ2-1, with D tentatively TRBD2 (8 bases). Germline V CDR1 and CDR2: SGHAT, FQDESV (reference sequence). The CDR3 loop spans 16 amino acids. The V end was cut by 5 bases, the J end by 4 bases, with 18 bases between. The CDR3 coding sequence is TGTGCCAGCAGCCCTGTGACAGGGACTAGTTACAATGAGCAGTTCTTC. It yields the protein CASSPVTGTSYNEQFF.

Relative to its sample, this clone is medium-sized (0.01 to 0.1%). This chain joins TRBV6-5 and TRBJ2-7; D is perhaps TRBD1 (6 bases). Germline CDR1 and CDR2: MNHEY and SVGAGI. V was shortened by 11 bases and J by 3 bases, with 20 bases between the two germline ends. CDR3 length: 14 residues. The CDR3 DNA follows: TGTGCCCTTAGCCCCCCAGGGGACCTCTACGAGCAGTACTTC. Its translation: CALSPPGDLYEQYF.

V and J are TRBV18 and TRBJ2-1; 9 bases are a match to TRBD1. The germline V gene encodes CDR1 KGHSH and CDR2 LQKENI. V shed 4 bases and J 6 bases; nucleotides not matched to a gene: 7. The CDR3 has 15 residues. CDR3 sequence: CASSLSTGGINEQFF. The CDR3 coding sequence is TGTGCCAGCTCACTATCGACAGGGGGGATCAATGAGCAGTTCTTC.